The 21 T cell receptor beta chains reported below all come from one sample, sequenced in a study of cytomegalovirus exposure and HLA in healthy donors (dated 2017 in TCRdb). To prepare the library, the immunoSEQ multiplex PCR assay was applied. For the multiplex PCR, a mixture combining 60 forward primers for TCR Vbeta segments and 13 reverse primers for TCR Jbeta segments was used. TCRdb retrieved this table from immuneACCESS and kept in-frame rearrangements only. Not all clones are present; in checked studies, unresolved V genes account for under half, and no reason is known for the remainder. The sample table lists 90,000 to 120,000 clones, around 10% of them with a count of one. In total, the top ten clones hold under 6.5% of the sample. Specimen: PBMCs. All receptors come from a man aged 40-50 years in good health and CMV-seropositive.

This clone has only a few counts. This rearrangement joins TRBV11-3 to TRBJ2-7; D possibly corresponds to TRBD2 (5 bases). Germline V CDR1 and CDR2: SGHNT, YENEEA. V shed 1 base and J shed 4 bases, with 8 bases lying between them. The CDR3 covers 13 residues. The CDR3 nucleotides are TGTGCCAGCAGCTTAGGAAGCGGTTACGAGCAGTACTTC. It yields the protein CASSLGSGYEQYF.

The J gene is TRBJ2-1, the V gene TRBV7-3; D may be TRBD2 (6 bases). This CDR3 comprises 15 residues. From germline, CDR1 is SGHTA and CDR2 FQGTGA. The V end was cut by 6 bases, the J end by 2 bases, with 14 bases between. The CDR3 nucleotides are TGTGCCAGCAGTCCGGGAGCGAGTACCTACAATGAGCAGTTCTTC. Its protein is CASSPGASTYNEQFF.

There are a few counts of this clone. The genes are TRBV4-1 and TRBJ2-6; 10 bases line up with TRBD1. J lost 2 bases, V lost 5 bases, and 6 bases had no gene match. Germline V gene data show CDR1 as MGHRA and CDR2 as YSYEKL. This CDR3 is 17 amino acids long. The CDR3 DNA follows: TGCGCCAGCAGCAGACAGGGGGCCGCGGCTGGGGCCAACGTCCTGACTTTC. This codes for CASSRQGAAAGANVLTF.

The V gene is TRBV2, the J gene TRBJ2-3; 13 bases align to TRBD2. Germline CDR1 reads SNHLY; CDR2 reads FYNNEI. The trim removed 4 bases at V and 4 bases at J, leaving 5 bases unmatched. This CDR3 is built from 16 residues. The CDR3: CASSGRGLAGADTQYF. For the CDR3, the DNA is TGTGCCAGCAGTGGCCGAGGACTAGCGGGAGCAGATACGCAGTATTTT.

The chain uses TRBV6-1 and TRBJ2-5; D is possibly TRBD1 (6 bases). Trimming pared 6 bases from V and 1 base from J, leaving 9 bases between. This CDR3 has 13 amino acids. Germline lookup yields CDR1 MNHNS and CDR2 SASEGT. As DNA, the CDR3 is TGTGCCAGCAGCGGACAGACCCAAGAGACCCAGTACTTC. This sequence encodes CASSGQTQETQYF.

This clone was counted between two and nine times. The chain uses TRBV7-9 and TRBJ2-1, with 10 bases lining up with TRBD2. The CDR3 has 15 amino acids. The germline V gene encodes CDR1 SEHNR and CDR2 FQNEAQ (reference sequence). V was pared by 1 base and J by 6 bases, with 3 bases of the junction left unmatched. CDR3 sequence: CASSLVLAGFNEQFF. The CDR3 DNA sequence: TGTGCCAGCAGCTTAGTACTAGCGGGATTCAATGAGCAGTTCTTC.

The chain carries TRBV12-5 and TRBJ2-7, with D possibly being TRBD2 (6 bases). From germline, CDR1 is LGHNT and CDR2 FRNRAP. The CDR3 loop spans 16 amino acids. V lost 7 bases and J lost 0, with 19 bases in between. CDR3 region: CASASVPSASSYEQYF. CDR3 DNA: TGTGCTAGTGCTTCGGTCCCTAGCGCCAGCTCCTACGAGCAGTACTTC.

This CDR3 reads CASSITSGRAFETQYF. The CDR3 bases are TGTGCCAGCAGTATTACTAGCGGGAGGGCCTTCGAGACCCAGTACTTC. The chain recombines TRBV27 with TRBJ2-5; TRBD2 matches 13 bases. Per germline, CDR1 MNHEY and CDR2 SMNVEV (reference sequence). The CDR3 runs to 16 residues. Unmatched junction bases numbered 8, after V lost 5 bases and J lost 5 bases.

In this sample, this clone turned up a few times. The rearrangement joins TRBV6-1 to TRBJ1-6; D is unresolved. The V end was cut by 6 bases, the J end by 8 bases, with 5 bases between. The V gene's germline CDR1 is MNHNS and CDR2 SASEGT. This CDR3 region has 11 residues. CDR3 loop: CASREDSPLHF. DNA of the CDR3: TGTGCCAGCAGAGAGGATTCACCCCTCCACTTT.

The chain links TRBV5-5 to TRBJ1-1; D remains ambiguous. The CDR3 runs to 16 residues. V lost 6 bases and J lost 5, with 23 bases in between. The germline gives CDR1 SGHKS, CDR2 YYEKEE (reference sequence). The CDR3 region has the DNA TGTGCCAGCACCCCTTATATGGGCCCCCGAGGGACTGAAGCTTTCTTT. Protein product: CASTPYMGPRGTEAFF.

V usage is TRBV2 and J usage is TRBJ2-3; 8 bases fit TRBD2. CDR1 SNHLY and CDR2 FYNNEI come from the germline V gene. Germline trimming cut 4 bases from V and 0 bases from J; bases unmatched to any gene: 12. The CDR3 contains 18 residues. The CDR3 DNA reads as TGTGCCAGCAGTGGAGTAGCGGGGAGGGGTTCTAGCACAGATACGCAGTATTTT. Its translation is CASSGVAGRGSSTDTQYF.

This clone appeared a few times. V usage is TRBV28 and J usage is TRBJ2-5, with 10 bases matching TRBD2. The end of the DNA aligns better with TRBJ2-7, so the J call may be wrong. Germline-derived CDR1 and CDR2 are MDHEN and SYDVKM. There are 17 residues in the CDR3. CDR3 in amino acids: CASAWTSGGRSSYEQYF. DNA for the CDR3: TGTGCCAGCGCTTGGACTAGCGGAGGCAGGAGCTCCTACGAGCAGTACTTC.

The chain recombines TRBV6-1 with TRBJ2-7; tentative D call: TRBD2 (5 bases). The CDR3 is made up of 14 amino acids. Trimming removed 5 bases at V and 6 bases at J, with 17 bases between. The germline CDR1 and CDR2 sequences are MNHNS and SASEGT. CDR3 coding DNA: TGTGCCAGCAGTTCGGGGATCGGGAAGAGCGAGCAGTACTTC. As protein: CASSSGIGKSEQYF.

Ten or more counts support this clone. The chain joins TRBV13 to TRBJ2-7, with a tentative D call TRBD2 (6 bases). The CDR3 loop spans 16 amino acids. The germline CDR1 and CDR2 sequences are PRHDT and FYEKMQ (reference sequence). Deletions cut 0 bases from V and 2 bases from J, with 14 bases between. The CDR3 here is CASSLGSLGRPYEQYF. As DNA, the CDR3 is TGTGCCAGCAGCTTAGGAAGTTTGGGGAGGCCCTACGAGCAGTACTTC. The full variable domain, in which reference TRBV13 and TRBJ2-7 provide the parts outside the CDR3, is AAGVIQSPRHLIKEKRETATLKCYPIPRHDTVYWYQQGPGQDPQFLISFYEKMQSDKGSIPDRFSAQQFSDYHSELNMSSLELGDSALYFCASSLGSLGRPYEQYFGPGTRLTVT.

V gene TRBV7-2 combines with J gene TRBJ2-5; a weak D match, TRBD2 (6 bases). From germline, CDR1 is SGHTA and CDR2 FQGNSA. The CDR3 covers 17 residues. V lost 6 bases, J lost 4 bases, and 24 bases lay in between. CDR3 DNA: TGTGCCAGCAGATCCCGCGGGGCAGGGAGGTTCGCAGAGACCCAGTACTTC. Translating gives CASRSRGAGRFAETQYF.

The V and J genes are TRBV7-8 and TRBJ2-1; no reliable D call. V was shortened by 4 bases and J by 7 bases, with 11 bases between the two germline ends. The V gene's germline CDR1 is SGHVS and CDR2 FQNEAQ. The CDR3 is 13 residues long. CDR3 DNA sequence: TGTGCCAGCAGCTCCTTCGGAGTGAATGAGCAGTTCTTC. The encoded protein is CASSSFGVNEQFF.

This chain connects TRBV7-8 to TRBJ2-7, with 8 bases that match TRBD1. V shed 5 bases and J 4 bases; nucleotides not matched to a gene: 10. Germline V lookup: CDR1 SGHVS, CDR2 FQNEAQ. CDR3 length equals 15 residues. CDR3 sequence: CASSLPTGVGYEQYF. CDR3 nucleotides: TGTGCCAGCAGCCTCCCGACAGGGGTTGGGTACGAGCAGTACTTC.

This clone was picked up a small number of times. CDR3 in DNA: TGTGCCAGCAGTTACTCCCGGGACGGGGGATATGGCTACACCTTC. Translation: CASSYSRDGGYGYTF. The V call is TRBV6-5, the J call TRBJ1-2; the D gene is possibly TRBD1 (5 bases). V was cut by 0 bases and J by 5 bases, with 13 bases left in between. CDR3 length: 15 residues. Germline values: CDR1 MNHEY, CDR2 SVGAGI.

This sequence joins TRBV5-4 and TRBJ2-6, with TRBD2 identical over 8 bases. Trimming at V came to 4 bases and at J to 3 bases, leaving 12 bases not matched to a gene. The CDR3 length is 18 residues. CDR1 is SGHNT, CDR2 YYREEE, per germline (reference sequence). In DNA, the CDR3 is TGTGCCAGCAGCCCGCGACTCGGGCGGGAGGTTGGGGCCAACGTCCTGACTTTC. This translates into CASSPRLGREVGANVLTF.

The V call is TRBV7-3, the J call TRBJ2-1; TRBD2 agrees at 9 bases. Per germline, CDR1 SGHTA and CDR2 FQGTGA. V dropped 5 bases and J dropped 4; count of bases not matched to a gene: 6. The CDR3 is 15 residues long. In DNA, the CDR3 is TGTGCCAGCAGCCGTAGCGGGAGTAGTTACAATGAGCAGTTCTTC. The encoded protein is CASSRSGSSYNEQFF.

The chain employs TRBV15 and TRBJ1-5, with 9 bases aligning to TRBD1. The V gene's germline CDR1 is LNHNV and CDR2 YYDKDF (reference sequence). CDR3 length equals 15 residues. V lost 5 bases, J lost 1 base, and 3 bases stayed unmatched. The CDR3 loop is CATSWDRASNQPQHF. CDR3 coding DNA: TGTGCCACCAGCTGGGACAGGGCCAGCAATCAGCCCCAGCATTTT.